The 21 T cell receptor beta chains given below trace back to one sample, sequenced in a study of cytomegalovirus exposure and HLA in healthy donors. Both 60 Vbeta primers and 13 Jbeta primers went into the PCR. Some clones are missing from TCRdb's copy, which holds only in-frame ones; the method was immunoSEQ multiplex PCR. Of 110,000 to 150,000 clones listed, around four fifths are singletons. Input material: PBMCs. These receptor sequences come from a male donor in good health and CMV-seronegative.

V and J are TRBV6-6 and TRBJ1-1, with D perhaps TRBD1 (6 bases). The CDR3 runs to 14 residues. V was cut by 2 bases and J by 7 bases, with 14 bases left in between. Germline V lookup: CDR1 MNHNY, CDR2 SVGAGI (reference sequence). Written as DNA, the CDR3 is TGTGCCAGCAGTTACACAGGGTTCCGGGGTGAAGCTTTCTTT. Encoded protein: CASSYTGFRGEAFF.

The V call is TRBV21-1, the J call TRBJ2-7; TRBD2 was called by the table and not checked on the DNA. TRBV21-1 is classified as a pseudogene. The CDR3 extends over 12 amino acids. The chain's CDR3 is CASASGGSEQYF. The CDR3 coding sequence is TGTGCCAGCGCGTCGGGGGGCTCCGAGCAGTACTTC.

In DNA, the CDR3 is TGTGCCAGTAGTATTAACCCAGGCCACCCCTACGAGCAGTACTTC. This sequence encodes CASSINPGHPYEQYF. The chain has TRBV19 and TRBJ2-7; no definite D call. V was cut by 3 bases and J by 2 bases, with 14 bases left in between. The CDR3 loop spans 15 amino acids. Germline CDR1 LNHDA, CDR2 SQIVND (reference sequence). The full variable domain, with the rest looked up from reference TRBV19 and TRBJ2-7, is DGGITQSPKYLFRKEGQNVTLSCEQNLNHDAMYWYRQDPGQGLRLIYYSQIVNDFQKGDIAEGYSVSREKKESFPLTVTSAQKNPTAFYLCASSINPGHPYEQYFGPGTRLTVT.

This clone was counted between two and nine times. This sequence joins TRBV6-6 and TRBJ2-3, with D perhaps TRBD2 (5 bases). This CDR3 has 15 residues. CDR1 and CDR2 (germline): MNHNY, SVGAGI (reference sequence). Trimming took 7 bases from V and 3 from J, leaving 17 bases between them. For the CDR3, the DNA is TGTGCCAGCAAACCCCACTATGGGGAGACAGATACGCAGTATTTT. This codes for CASKPHYGETDTQYF.

The V call is TRBV2, the J call TRBJ2-5, with 8 bases that match TRBD1. CDR1 and CDR2 (germline): SNHLY, FYNNEI. The ends lost 6 bases at V and 8 bases at J; junction bases unmatched: 14. This CDR3 spans 15 amino acids. In nucleotides, the CDR3 is TGTGCCAGCAGGGCCGACAGGGGCTCCCAAGGAACCCAGTACTTC. It translates to CASRADRGSQGTQYF. The whole variable domain, filled in from reference TRBV2 and TRBJ2-5, reads EPEVTQTPSHQVTQMGQEVILRCVPISNHLYFYWYRQILGQKVEFLVSFYNNEISEKSEIFDDQFSVERPDGSNFTLKIRSTKLEDSAMYFCASRADRGSQGTQYFGPGTRLLVL.

This rearrangement joins TRBV6-5 to TRBJ1-2; TRBD1 matches 7 bases. V lost 2 bases and J lost 3; bases outside the gene matches: 9. The CDR3 is 16 residues long. Germline V lookup: CDR1 MNHEY, CDR2 SVGAGI. The CDR3 DNA reads as TGTGCCAGCAGTTACACGGCTTTTAGGGGGCACTATGGCTACACCTTC. Translating it yields CASSYTAFRGHYGYTF.

The chain carries TRBV27 and TRBJ1-1; no clear D. Looked up from germline, CDR1 is MNHEY and CDR2 is SMNVEV (reference sequence). Trimming removed 6 bases at V and 1 base at J, with 21 bases between. The CDR3 is 17 residues long. DNA of the CDR3: TGTGCCAGCAGCGCAAACCAACCGAGACTGCGGAACACTGAAGCTTTCTTT. This sequence encodes CASSANQPRLRNTEAFF.

V usage is TRBV13 and J usage is TRBJ2-5, with D tentatively TRBD1 (6 bases). This CDR3 spans 15 amino acids. Germline CDR1 reads PRHDT; CDR2 reads FYEKMQ (reference sequence). V was shortened by 5 bases and J by 3 bases, with 16 bases between the two germline ends. CDR3 loop: CASSPNVDSEETQYF. The CDR3 DNA reads TGTGCCAGCAGCCCGAATGTGGACAGCGAAGAGACCCAGTACTTC.

This chain uses TRBV5-4 with TRBJ1-2; a possible D gene is TRBD1 (6 bases). Germline V gene sequence: CDR1 SGHNT, CDR2 YYREEE (reference sequence). This CDR3 region has 13 residues. Trimming left V 3 bases short and J 9 bases short, with 15 bases between. The CDR3 DNA reads as TGTGCCAGCAGCTCCGAGACAGGCGGTCGCTACACCTTC. Translated: CASSSETGGRYTF.

The chain recombines TRBV2 with TRBJ2-1; 8 bases map to TRBD2. The CDR3 spans 13 residues. J gave up 6 bases and V 7 bases, and 5 bases lay outside the gene matches. Germline loops: CDR1 SNHLY, CDR2 FYNNEI. Written as DNA, the CDR3 is TGTGCCAGCACTGGCGGGGGGTCCAATGAGCAGTTCTTC. Its translation is CASTGGGSNEQFF.

V and J are TRBV7-2 and TRBJ2-1; 10 bases line up with TRBD2. CDR3 length: 16 residues. Per the germline V gene, CDR1 is SGHTA and CDR2 is FQGNSA. V lost 1 base, J lost 7 bases, and 7 bases stayed unmatched. CDR3 amino acids: CASSLVWSGRANEQFF. CDR3 nucleotide sequence: TGTGCCAGCAGCTTAGTGTGGAGCGGGAGGGCAAATGAGCAGTTCTTC.

CDR3 in amino acids: CASSTDRPLSYEQYF. The CDR3 DNA reads as TGCGCCAGCAGCACGGACAGACCCCTCTCCTACGAGCAGTACTTC. The rearrangement links TRBV5-1 to TRBJ2-7, with a tentative D call TRBD1 (6 bases). V dropped 4 bases and J dropped 0 bases, with 14 bases sitting between them. Germline loops: CDR1 SGHRS, CDR2 YFSETQ. The CDR3 spans 15 residues. The full variable domain, rest sourced from reference TRBV5-1 and TRBJ2-7, is KAGVTQTPRYLIKTRGQQVTLSCSPISGHRSVSWYQQTPGQGLQFLFEYFSETQRNKGNFPGRFSGRQFSNSRSEMNVSTLELGDSALYLCASSTDRPLSYEQYFGPGTRLTVT.

The rearrangement uses TRBV5-1 and TRBJ1-3; D might be TRBD1 (5 bases). The germline V gene has CDR1 SGHRS and CDR2 YFSETQ. Between the trimmed V and J ends, which lost 0 bases and 2 bases, there was a span of 9 bases. This CDR3 spans 15 amino acids. For the CDR3, the DNA is TGCGCCAGCAGCTTGGTGACGGGGGCTGGAAACACCATATATTTT. Amino acid sequence: CASSLVTGAGNTIYF.

This clone was detected only a few times. The chain has TRBV28 and TRBJ2-3; D ambiguous. V lost 2 bases, J lost 3 bases, and 12 bases lay in between. This CDR3 is 15 amino acids long. CDR1 is MDHEN, CDR2 SYDVKM, per germline. Here the CDR3 DNA reads TGTGCCAGCAGTTTAACAAGTTCTAGGACAGATACGCAGTATTTT. Encoded protein: CASSLTSSRTDTQYF. Combining the CDR3 with reference TRBV28 and TRBJ2-3 gives the whole variable domain DVKVTQSSRYLVKRTGEKVFLECVQDMDHENMFWYRQDPGLGLRLIYFSYDVKMKEKGDIPEGYSVSREKKERFSLILESASTNQTSMYLCASSLTSSRTDTQYFGPGTRLTVL.

The chain employs TRBV7-2 and TRBJ1-5; D gene ambiguous. Germline assignment: CDR1 SGHTA and CDR2 FQGNSA. V lost 6 bases and J 8 bases, leaving 14 bases between the germline ends. This CDR3 contains 13 residues. The CDR3 reads CASSLSRLEPQHF. Here the CDR3 DNA reads TGTGCCAGCAGTTTGTCGCGCCTCGAGCCCCAGCATTTT.

V is TRBV9 and J is TRBJ2-5; 8 bases line up with TRBD2. The J call may not be correct, given that the DNA end is closer to TRBJ2-7. The germline gives CDR1 SGDLS, CDR2 YYNGEE. The CDR3 sequence is 14 residues long. DNA of the CDR3: TGTGCCAGCAGCGTAGGAAGCGGGGGATACGAGCAGTACTTC. Its translation: CASSVGSGGYEQYF.

The chain couples TRBV6-1 to TRBJ2-6, with D tentatively TRBD1 (5 bases). CDR3 length: 14 amino acids. Germline CDR1 MNHNS, CDR2 SASEGT. Trimming removed 8 bases at V and 3 bases at J, with 11 bases between. The CDR3 bases are TGTGCCAGCCCTCAGGGTATTGGGGCCAACGTCCTGACTTTC. Protein product: CASPQGIGANVLTF.

The CDR3 reads CASSESQAPNEKLFF. The CDR3 coding sequence is TGTGCCAGCAGTGAATCGCAGGCTCCTAATGAAAAACTGTTTTTT. This chain connects TRBV2 to TRBJ1-4; D gene ambiguous. Trimming removed 2 bases at V and 3 bases at J, with 10 bases between. The germline V gene has CDR1 SNHLY and CDR2 FYNNEI. CDR3 size: 15 residues.

This chain links TRBV6-5 with TRBJ1-6; possible D gene TRBD1, 6 bases. The germline V and J ends were trimmed by 6 bases and 0 bases, with 9 bases remaining between them. This CDR3 is built from 15 residues. Germline V lookup: CDR1 MNHEY, CDR2 SVGAGI. In DNA form, the CDR3 reads TGTGCCAGCAGACTGGACAGCTCCTATAATTCACCCCTCCACTTT. Amino acid sequence: CASRLDSSYNSPLHF.

This sequence joins TRBV2 and TRBJ2-1, with D maybe TRBD2 (5 bases). The CDR3 extends over 13 amino acids. Trimming took off 4 bases at V and 5 bases at J, with 9 bases between the two ends. Germline V lookup: CDR1 SNHLY, CDR2 FYNNEI. The CDR3 spells CASSGSADNEQFF. The CDR3 region has the DNA TGTGCCAGCAGTGGGTCAGCGGACAATGAGCAGTTCTTC.

The genes are TRBV5-5 and TRBJ1-1; no definite D call. V was trimmed by 0 bases and J by 0 bases, leaving 12 bases between them. CDR1 and CDR2 (germline): SGHKS, YYEKEE (reference sequence). The CDR3 is made up of 16 amino acids. The chain's CDR3 is CASSLGLQTLNTEAFF. The CDR3 region has the DNA TGTGCCAGCAGCTTGGGATTACAGACCTTGAACACTGAAGCTTTCTTT.